Presented here are 13 T cell receptor beta chains from one specimen sequenced in a study of cytomegalovirus exposure and HLA in healthy donors (TCRdb year 2017). The library was produced with the immunoSEQ multiplex PCR assay. The multiplex PCR relied on a mix of 60 forward primers for TCR Vbeta segments and 13 reverse primers for TCR Jbeta segments. Entries here come from immuneACCESS through TCRdb and include only in-frame sequences with V and J called. Some clones fail to appear in such tables; in the studies checked, an unresolved V gene covers under half of the shortfall, and the cause of the remainder is unknown. The sample records 100,000 to 130,000 clones, about 84% of which are singletons. The top ten hold approximately 2.1% of the sample. The specimen was PBMCs. Every receptor here comes from a man between 25 and 39 years old in good health and CMV-seronegative.

The chain uses TRBV18 and TRBJ2-7; 8 bases align to TRBD2. Germline V lookup: CDR1 KGHSH, CDR2 LQKENI. The CDR3 extends over 15 amino acids. V lost 3 bases and J lost 0; bases outside the gene matches: 4. For the CDR3, the DNA is TGTGCCAGCTCACCTTTGCGGGGGGACTCCTACGAGCAGTACTTC. Translated, it gives CASSPLRGDSYEQYF.

The chain uses TRBV29-1 and TRBJ2-2; 8 bases are a match to TRBD1. The germline gives CDR1 SQVTM, CDR2 ANQGSEA. The V segment lost 5 bases and the J segment 2 bases; nucleotides outside the gene matches: 4. This CDR3 has 14 amino acids. CDR3 residues: CSVPDRGNTGELFF. As DNA, the CDR3 is TGCAGCGTTCCCGACAGGGGCAACACCGGGGAGCTGTTTTTT.

This chain links TRBV29-1 with TRBJ2-7, with 11 bases identical to TRBD2. V gave up 3 bases and J gave up 4 bases; unmatched junction bases: 5. This CDR3 contains 14 residues. Germline V lookup: CDR1 SQVTM, CDR2 ANQGSEA. CDR3 sequence: CSVEFSGGVYEQYF. The CDR3 DNA follows: TGCAGCGTTGAGTTTAGCGGGGGGGTGTACGAGCAGTACTTC.

The rearrangement uses TRBV10-3 and TRBJ1-2; perhaps TRBD1 as D (6 bases). Germline-derived CDR1 and CDR2 are ENHRY and SYGVKD. The length of the CDR3 is 13 residues. V shed 4 bases and J shed 2 bases, with 8 bases lying between them. The CDR3 loop is CAISGQGNYGYTF. The CDR3 nucleotides read TGTGCCATCAGTGGGCAGGGGAACTATGGCTACACCTTC.

This clone turned up a few times. This sequence joins TRBV11-3 and TRBJ2-1; maybe TRBD1 (5 bases). V lost 0 bases, J lost 4 bases, and 7 bases lay in between. The germline gives CDR1 SGHNT, CDR2 YENEEA. This CDR3 comprises 14 residues. The CDR3 region is CASSLDRVYNEQFF. The CDR3 coding sequence is TGTGCCAGCAGCTTAGACAGGGTTTACAATGAGCAGTTCTTC.

The V call is TRBV30, the J call TRBJ1-2, with D perhaps matching TRBD1 (5 bases). Trimming left V 2 bases short and J 4 bases short, with 11 bases between. This CDR3 contains 13 residues. CDR1 and CDR2 from the germline V gene are GTSNPN and SVGIG (reference sequence). CDR3 nucleotide sequence: TGTGCCTGGAGTAGGGGCGCGCCCTATGGCTACACCTTC. Its protein product is CAWSRGAPYGYTF. The complete variable domain, with remaining parts taken from reference TRBV30 and TRBJ1-2, reads SQTIHQWPATLVQPVGSPLSLECTVEGTSNPNLYWYRQAAGRGLQLLFYSVGIGQISSEVPQNLSASRPQDRQFILSSKKLLLSDSGFYLCAWSRGAPYGYTFGSGTRLTVV.

The J gene is TRBJ2-1, the V gene TRBV13, with 14 bases identical to TRBD2. Per germline, CDR1 PRHDT and CDR2 FYEKMQ (reference sequence). The CDR3 is 13 amino acids. V was pared by 5 bases and J by 15 bases, with 6 bases of the junction left unmatched. The DNA of the CDR3 is TGTGCCAGCAGCCCAGGGACTAGCGGGAGTCTGTTCTTC. Translation: CASSPGTSGSLFF. The full variable domain, in which reference TRBV13 and TRBJ2-1 provide the parts outside the CDR3, is AAGVIQSPRHLIKEKRETATLKCYPIPRHDTVYWYQQGPGQDPQFLISFYEKMQSDKGSIPDRFSAQQFSDYHSELNMSSLELGDSALYFCASSPGTSGSLFFGPGTRLTVL.

V is TRBV14 and J is TRBJ1-4, with 9 bases lining up with TRBD1. This CDR3 comprises 15 residues. The germline CDR1 and CDR2 sequences are SGHDN and FVKESK. V lost 3 bases, J lost 8 bases, and 7 bases stayed unmatched. This chain's CDR3 is CASSHTQGASEKLFF. Here the CDR3 DNA reads TGTGCCAGCAGCCACACACAGGGGGCGTCGGAAAAACTGTTTTTT.

The rearrangement uses TRBV6-1 and TRBJ2-7; 9 bases fit TRBD1. With V trimmed by 5 bases and J by 4 bases, 6 bases remained unmatched. The germline V gene has CDR1 MNHNS and CDR2 SASEGT. The CDR3 sequence is 14 residues long. The CDR3 DNA is TGTGCCAGCAGTTGGGGACAGGGTAGGTACGAGCAGTACTTC. Translated: CASSWGQGRYEQYF.

V gene TRBV30 combines with J gene TRBJ1-5; possible D gene TRBD1, 5 bases. V lost 1 base to trimming and J lost 4 bases, with 8 bases between them. This CDR3 has 13 amino acids. Germline V gene data show CDR1 as GTSNPN and CDR2 as SVGIG (reference sequence). As DNA, the CDR3 is TGTGCCTGGAGTGGGGGGGGGAATCAGCCCCAGCATTTT. Protein product: CAWSGGGNQPQHF. The full variable domain, completed using reference TRBV30 and TRBJ1-5, is SQTIHQWPATLVQPVGSPLSLECTVEGTSNPNLYWYRQAAGRGLQLLFYSVGIGQISSEVPQNLSASRPQDRQFILSSKKLLLSDSGFYLCAWSGGGNQPQHFGDGTRLSIL.

The chain links TRBV7-9 to TRBJ2-2; D unclear. CDR1 SEHNR and CDR2 FQNEAQ come from the germline V gene (reference sequence). This CDR3 is built from 15 residues. The germline V and J ends were trimmed by 6 bases and 1 base, with 12 bases remaining between them. CDR3 nucleotides: TGTGCCAGCAGGCTGGGCACGGTGAACACCGGGGAGCTGTTTTTT. Translating gives CASRLGTVNTGELFF.

The J gene is TRBJ2-3, the V gene TRBV9; D is possibly TRBD1 (5 bases). The CDR3 spans 17 residues. Germline-derived CDR1 and CDR2 are SGDLS and YYNGEE. Trimming stripped 1 base from V and 1 base from J, with 16 bases between. The CDR3 sequence is CASSVWGGSTGTDTQYF. CDR3 nucleotides: TGTGCCAGCAGCGTATGGGGCGGCAGTACTGGCACAGATACGCAGTATTTT.

To note about this clone: The germline gene is not matched at one end of the junction; a read error may be the cause. This chain joins TRBV7-7 and TRBJ2-2; 7 positions match TRBD2. The germline CDR1 and CDR2 sequences are SSHAT and FNYEAQ (reference sequence). CDR3 length: 16 amino acids. CDR3 DNA: TGTGCTAGCAGCACCAGCGGGACTCAACACACCGGGGAGCTGTTTTTT. The encoded protein is CASSTSGTQHTGELFF. The full variable domain, completed using reference TRBV7-7 and TRBJ2-2, is GAGVSQSPRYKVTKRGQDVTLRCDPISSHATLYWYQQALGQGPEFLTYFNYEAQPDKSGLPSDRFSAERPEGSISTLTIQRTEQRDSAMYRCASSTSGTQHTGELFFGEGSRLTVL.